A selection of T cell receptor beta chains follows, all from one sample in a study of T cell responses to AZD1222 COVID-19 vaccine. Here immunoSEQ multiplex PCR was the method, and the copy in TCRdb shows in-frame clones only, minus some. The table lists about 78,000 clones, around 90% of them singletons. This specimen consisted of peripheral blood, obtained on day 0 of MenACWY control vaccination. Receptor source: an adult in good health. The CDR3 runs from the conserved cysteine through the conserved F or W. Rows may omit the clone size; those that give it use once, few, many or a size class.

v_call,clone_size,cdr3_aa
TRBV7-8,-,CASSLSPVPYYGYTF
TRBV6-5,-,CASSRLNTEAFF
TRBV9,-,CASSVEAGALLSYNEQFF
TRBV2,-,CASSGDREFGFTGELFF
TRBV2,-,CASRLAPHDNEQFF
TRBV29-1,-,CSAVEQMSQNTEAFF
TRBV7-9,-,CASSPSSQGGSEQFF
TRBV5-1,-,CASSGTGGGYTF
TRBV3-1/TRBV3-2,-,CASSQESRFGTEAFF
TRBV4-2,-,CASSLDRVNTEAFF
TRBV9,once,CASSVESEQFF
TRBV5-1,-,CASSLGRGERTDTQYF
TRBV6-4,-,CASSEEGGVMDGYTF
TRBV2,-,CASMQGQASNQPQHF
TRBV29-1,-,CSVEGDPPLGYEQYF
TRBV11-3,-,CASSLEGGPGKNIQYF
TRBV9,-,CASSVAPGTGSIGYGYTF
TRBV29-1,-,CSVTPGGNYGYTF
TRBV18,once,CASSTGSSGNTIYF
TRBV7-9,-,CASSFRGQGEKLFF
TRBV7-2,-,CASSLDGASYNEQFF
TRBV3-1/TRBV3-2,-,CASSLTSQGLSGNTIYF
TRBV6-6,-,CASTDRGNTEAFF
TRBV19,-,CASSIPPYNEQFF
TRBV9,once,CASSPRRRVTEAFF
TRBV19,once,CASSDWGEGNTIYF
TRBV6-2/TRBV6-3,once,CASSSGTGVEKLFF
TRBV7-6,-,CASSTGAQGNGNQPQHF
TRBV21-1,-,CASSAAGPDTQYF
TRBV2,-,CASSEQGQINEKLFF
TRBV3-1/TRBV3-2,-,CASSPKGPSGYTF
TRBV19,-,CASSISGRVRTGELFF
TRBV9,-,CASSAGGAVPYEQYF
TRBV21-1,-,CASSLPPRSNQPQHF
TRBV2,-,CASSGLPRRTEAFF
TRBV2,-,CASSGLGGPGNTIYF
TRBV7-9,-,CASSLAALTNYGYTF
TRBV6-2/TRBV6-3,-,CASSYSPDRGYSYNEQFF
TRBV9,-,CASSGSLRGYTEAFF
TRBV7-9,-,CASSLDARTGELFF
TRBV3-1/TRBV3-2,-,CASSQGVGYTF
TRBV6-5,-,CASSLPGTSGGKQFF
TRBV18,-,CASSSTGPDGVSYTF
TRBV5-5,-,CASSLVSGGADEQFF
TRBV12-3/TRBV12-4,-,CASSQTGVYGYTF
TRBV30,-,CAWSFGQGALYEQYF
TRBV7-2,once,CASSILSGTVNTGELFF
TRBV19,-,CASSLTGPNTEAFF
TRBV11-2,-,CASSKQGTSTDTQYF
TRBV11-3,few,CASSLGQGLSDTQYF
TRBV2,-,CASSVITEAFF
TRBV9,-,CASSTRGVQETQYF
TRBV7-3,few,CASSLRGSSTDTQYF
TRBV2,-,CASSEGQGGNYGYTF
TRBV6-1,-,CASSEAPVSVEKLFF
TRBV5-4,once,CASSLETAVNTEAFF